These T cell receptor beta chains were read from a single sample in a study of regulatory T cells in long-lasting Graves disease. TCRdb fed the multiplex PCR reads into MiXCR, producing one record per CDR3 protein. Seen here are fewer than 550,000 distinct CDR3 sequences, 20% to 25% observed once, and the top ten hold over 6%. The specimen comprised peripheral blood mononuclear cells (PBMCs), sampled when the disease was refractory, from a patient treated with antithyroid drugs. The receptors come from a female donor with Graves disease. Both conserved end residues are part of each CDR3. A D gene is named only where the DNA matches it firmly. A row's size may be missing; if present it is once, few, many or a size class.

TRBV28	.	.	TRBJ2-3	CASQTPGEGTDTQYF	TGTGCCAGCCAAACTCCAGGGGAGGGCACAGATACGCAGTATTTT
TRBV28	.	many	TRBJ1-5	CASSLSDNQPQHF	TGTGCCAGCAGCTTAAGTGATAATCAGCCCCAGCATTTT
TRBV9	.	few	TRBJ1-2	CASSVEESLYGYTF	TGTGCCAGCAGCGTTGAAGAGAGTCTCTATGGCTACACCTTC
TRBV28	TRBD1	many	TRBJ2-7	CASSLRGLSYEQYF	TGTGCCAGCAGTTTGAGGGGGCTCTCCTACGAGCAGTACTTC
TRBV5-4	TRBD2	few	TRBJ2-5	CASSKTSGSAGETQYF	TGTGCCAGCAGCAAGACTAGCGGGAGCGCTGGTGAGACCCAGTACTTC
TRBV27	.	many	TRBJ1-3	CASSPDSYSGNTIYF	TGTGCCAGCAGTCCGGACAGTTACTCTGGAAACACCATATATTTT
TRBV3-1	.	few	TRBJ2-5	CASGSVRLRNFQETQYF	TGTGCCAGCGGGTCCGTGAGGTTGCGGAACTTCCAAGAGACCCAGTACTTC
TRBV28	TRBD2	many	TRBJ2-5	CASSFKVGSGEWQETQYF	TGTGCCAGCAGTTTTAAAGTAGGGAGCGGGGAATGGCAAGAGACCCAGTACTTC
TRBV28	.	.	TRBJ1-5	CASKQAGHNQPQHF	TGTGCCAGCAAACAGGCAGGCCACAATCAGCCCCAGCATTTT
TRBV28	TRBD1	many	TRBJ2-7	CASSPSDRNTYEQYF	TGTGCCAGCAGTCCATCGGACAGGAATACTTACGAGCAGTACTTC
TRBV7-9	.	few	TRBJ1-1	CASSLALGWTEAFF	TGTGCCAGCAGCTTAGCGCTTGGGTGGACTGAAGCTTTCTTT
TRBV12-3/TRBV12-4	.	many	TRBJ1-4	CASEGDGEKLFF	TGTGCCAGCGAAGGGGATGGTGAAAAACTGTTTTTT
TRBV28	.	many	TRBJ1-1	CASSLILTFDRPLNTEAFF	TGTGCCAGCAGTTTAATCTTGACCTTTGACAGGCCACTGAACACTGAAGCTTTCTTT
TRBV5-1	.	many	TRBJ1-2	CASTPMGASEGYTF	TGCGCCAGCACCCCCATGGGGGCTTCGGAAGGCTACACCTTC